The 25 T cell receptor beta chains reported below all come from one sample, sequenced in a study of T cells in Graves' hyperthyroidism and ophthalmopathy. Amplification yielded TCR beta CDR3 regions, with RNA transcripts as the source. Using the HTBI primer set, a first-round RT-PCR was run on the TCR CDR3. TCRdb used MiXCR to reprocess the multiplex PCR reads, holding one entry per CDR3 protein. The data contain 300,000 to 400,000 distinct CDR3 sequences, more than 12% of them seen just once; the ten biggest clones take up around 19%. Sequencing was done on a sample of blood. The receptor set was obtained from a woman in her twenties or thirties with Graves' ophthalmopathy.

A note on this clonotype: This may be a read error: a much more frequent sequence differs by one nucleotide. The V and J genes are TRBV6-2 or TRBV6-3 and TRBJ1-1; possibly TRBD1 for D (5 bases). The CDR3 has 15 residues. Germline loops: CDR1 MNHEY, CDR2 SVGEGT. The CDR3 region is CAGSSGLGANTEAFF. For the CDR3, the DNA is TGTGCCGGCAGTTCGGGGCTCGGGGCCAACACTGAAGCTTTCTTT.

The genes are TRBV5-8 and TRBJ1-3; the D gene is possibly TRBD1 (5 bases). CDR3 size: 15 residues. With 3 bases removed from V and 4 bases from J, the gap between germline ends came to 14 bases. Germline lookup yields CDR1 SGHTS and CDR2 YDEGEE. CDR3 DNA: TGTGCCAGCAGCTGGGGGGTTTCTTCAGGAAACACCATATATTTT. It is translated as CASSWGVSSGNTIYF.

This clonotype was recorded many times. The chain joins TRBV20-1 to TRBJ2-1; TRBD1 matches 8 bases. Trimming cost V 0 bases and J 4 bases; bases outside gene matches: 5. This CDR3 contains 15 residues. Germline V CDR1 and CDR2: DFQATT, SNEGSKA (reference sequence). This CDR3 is CSARDPGQGYNEQFF. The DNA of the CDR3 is TGCAGTGCTAGAGACCCCGGACAGGGATACAATGAGCAGTTCTTC.

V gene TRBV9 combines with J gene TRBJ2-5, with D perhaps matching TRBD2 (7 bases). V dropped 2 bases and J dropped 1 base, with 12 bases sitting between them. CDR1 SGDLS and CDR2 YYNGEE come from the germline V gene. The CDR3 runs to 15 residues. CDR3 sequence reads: CASSVAGALQETQYF. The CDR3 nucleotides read TGTGCCAGCAGCGTGGCGGGGGCCCTCCAAGAGACCCAGTACTTC.

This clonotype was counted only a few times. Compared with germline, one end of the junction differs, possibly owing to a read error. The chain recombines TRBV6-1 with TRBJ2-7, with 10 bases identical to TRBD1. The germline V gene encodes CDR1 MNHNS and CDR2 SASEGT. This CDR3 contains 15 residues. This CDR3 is CASREGTGVAYEQYF. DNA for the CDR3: TGTGCCAGCAGAGAAGGGACAGGGGTCGCCTACGAGCAGTACTTC.

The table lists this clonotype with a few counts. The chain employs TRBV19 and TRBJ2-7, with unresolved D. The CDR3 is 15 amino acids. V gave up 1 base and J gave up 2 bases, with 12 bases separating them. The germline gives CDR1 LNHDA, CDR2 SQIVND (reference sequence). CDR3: CASSIGLDTTYEQYF. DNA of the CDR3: TGTGCCAGTAGTATAGGACTGGATACCACCTACGAGCAGTACTTC.

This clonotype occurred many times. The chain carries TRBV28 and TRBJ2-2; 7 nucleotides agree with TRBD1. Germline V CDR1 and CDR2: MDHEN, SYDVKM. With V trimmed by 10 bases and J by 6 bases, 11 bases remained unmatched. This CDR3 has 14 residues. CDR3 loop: CAINTGELSGELFF. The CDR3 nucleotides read TGTGCCATCAATACAGGGGAGCTTTCCGGGGAGCTGTTTTTT.

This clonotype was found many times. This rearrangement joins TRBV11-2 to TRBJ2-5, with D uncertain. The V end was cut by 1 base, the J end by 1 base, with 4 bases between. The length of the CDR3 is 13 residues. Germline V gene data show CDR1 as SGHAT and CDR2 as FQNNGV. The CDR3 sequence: CASSLAAQETQYF. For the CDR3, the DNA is TGTGCCAGCAGCTTAGCGGCCCAAGAGACCCAGTACTTC.

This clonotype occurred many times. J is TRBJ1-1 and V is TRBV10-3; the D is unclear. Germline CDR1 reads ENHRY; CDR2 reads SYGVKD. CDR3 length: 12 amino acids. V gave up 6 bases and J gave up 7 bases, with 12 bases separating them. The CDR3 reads CAIRGKKDEAFF. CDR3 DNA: TGTGCCATCAGGGGGAAAAAGGATGAAGCTTTCTTT.

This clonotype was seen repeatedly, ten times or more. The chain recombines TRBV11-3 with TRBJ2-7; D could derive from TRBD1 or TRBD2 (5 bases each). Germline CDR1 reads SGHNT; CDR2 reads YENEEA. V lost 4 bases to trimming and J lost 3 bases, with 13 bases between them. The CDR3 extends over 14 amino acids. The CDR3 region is CASSSPRGLYEQYF. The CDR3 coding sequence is TGTGCCAGCAGCTCACCCCGGGGCCTCTACGAGCAGTACTTC.

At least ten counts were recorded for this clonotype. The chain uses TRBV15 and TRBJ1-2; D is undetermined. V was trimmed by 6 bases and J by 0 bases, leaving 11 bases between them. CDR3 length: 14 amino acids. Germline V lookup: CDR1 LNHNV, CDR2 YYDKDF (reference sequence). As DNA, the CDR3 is TGTGCCACCAGAGAGGCCGGTGCTAACTATGGCTACACCTTC. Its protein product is CATREAGANYGYTF.

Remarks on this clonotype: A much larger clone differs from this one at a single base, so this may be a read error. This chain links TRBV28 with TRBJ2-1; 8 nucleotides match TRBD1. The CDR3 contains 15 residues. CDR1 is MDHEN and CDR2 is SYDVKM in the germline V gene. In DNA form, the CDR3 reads TGTGCCAGCAGTCCGCCGGACAGGGCGGACAATGAGCAGTCCTTC. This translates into CASSPPDRADNEQSF.

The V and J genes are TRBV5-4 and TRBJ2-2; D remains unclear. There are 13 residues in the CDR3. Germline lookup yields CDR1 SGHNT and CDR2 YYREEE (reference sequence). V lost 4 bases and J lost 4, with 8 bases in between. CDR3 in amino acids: CASSTALTGELFF. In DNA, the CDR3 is TGTGCCAGCAGCACAGCCCTCACCGGGGAGCTGTTTTTT.

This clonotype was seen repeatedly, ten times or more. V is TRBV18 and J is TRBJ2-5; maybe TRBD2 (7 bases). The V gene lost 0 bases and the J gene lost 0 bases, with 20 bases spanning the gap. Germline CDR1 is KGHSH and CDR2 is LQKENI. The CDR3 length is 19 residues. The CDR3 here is CASSPPDFGGTKYQETQYF. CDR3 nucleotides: TGTGCCAGCTCACCACCAGACTTCGGGGGGACAAAGTACCAAGAGACCCAGTACTTC.

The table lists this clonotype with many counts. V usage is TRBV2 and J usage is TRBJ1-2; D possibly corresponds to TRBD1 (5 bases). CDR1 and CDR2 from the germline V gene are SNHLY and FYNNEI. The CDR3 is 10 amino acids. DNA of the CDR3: TGTACGTGTAGGGGAGTCGGCTACACCTTC. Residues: CTCRGVGYTF.

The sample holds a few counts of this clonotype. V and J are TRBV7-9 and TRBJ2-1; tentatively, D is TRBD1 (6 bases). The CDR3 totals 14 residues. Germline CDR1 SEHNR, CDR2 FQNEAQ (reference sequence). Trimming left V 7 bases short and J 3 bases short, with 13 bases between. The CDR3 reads CASKGHPDYNEQFF. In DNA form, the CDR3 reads TGTGCCAGCAAGGGACACCCGGACTACAATGAGCAGTTCTTC.

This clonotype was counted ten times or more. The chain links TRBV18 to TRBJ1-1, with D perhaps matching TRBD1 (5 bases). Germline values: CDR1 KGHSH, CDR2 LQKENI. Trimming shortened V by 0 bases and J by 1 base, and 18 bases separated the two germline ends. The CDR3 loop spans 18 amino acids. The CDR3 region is CASSPPGRGAAANTEAFF. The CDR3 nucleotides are TGTGCCAGCTCACCACCTGGTCGAGGGGCCGCGGCGAACACTGAAGCTTTCTTT.

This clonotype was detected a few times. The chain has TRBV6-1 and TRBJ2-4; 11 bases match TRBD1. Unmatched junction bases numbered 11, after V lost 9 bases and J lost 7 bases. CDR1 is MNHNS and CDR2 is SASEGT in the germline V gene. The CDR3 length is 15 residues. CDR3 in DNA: TGTGCCAGTATCCCTACAGGGACAGGGGGGAACATTCAGTACTTC. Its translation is CASIPTGTGGNIQYF.

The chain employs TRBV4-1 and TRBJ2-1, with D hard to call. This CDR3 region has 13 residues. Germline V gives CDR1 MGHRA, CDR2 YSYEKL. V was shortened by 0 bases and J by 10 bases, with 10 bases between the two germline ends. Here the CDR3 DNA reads TGCGCCAGCAGCCAAGATGGGTTGCTCGAGCAGTTCTTC. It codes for CASSQDGLLEQFF.

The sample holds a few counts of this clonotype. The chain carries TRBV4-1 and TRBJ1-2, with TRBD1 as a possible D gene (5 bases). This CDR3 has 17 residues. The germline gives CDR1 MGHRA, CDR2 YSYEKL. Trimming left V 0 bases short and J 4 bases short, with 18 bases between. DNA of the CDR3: TGCGCCAGCAGCCAAGAGCAACAGGTGGTCCCTTTCTATGGCTACACCTTC. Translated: CASSQEQQVVPFYGYTF.

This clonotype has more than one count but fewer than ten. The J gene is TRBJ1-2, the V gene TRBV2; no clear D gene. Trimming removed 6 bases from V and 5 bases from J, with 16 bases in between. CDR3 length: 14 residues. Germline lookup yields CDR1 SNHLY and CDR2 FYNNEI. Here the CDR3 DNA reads TGTGCCAGCAGCGGGGAGTCGAGGTGGTATGGCTACACCTTC. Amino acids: CASSGESRWYGYTF.

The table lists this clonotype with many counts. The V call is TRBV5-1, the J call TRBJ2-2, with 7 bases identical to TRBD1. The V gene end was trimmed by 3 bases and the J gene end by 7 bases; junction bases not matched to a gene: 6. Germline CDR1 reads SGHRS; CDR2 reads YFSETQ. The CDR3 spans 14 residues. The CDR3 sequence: CASSSGQSFGELFF. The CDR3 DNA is TGCGCCAGCAGCTCGGGACAGTCATTCGGGGAGCTGTTTTTT.

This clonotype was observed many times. The chain's CDR3 is CASSPQLYSNQPQHF. The DNA of the CDR3 is TGTGCCAGCAGTCCTCAGCTCTATAGCAATCAGCCCCAGCATTTT. The V and J genes are TRBV28 and TRBJ1-5, with D uncertain. V was trimmed by 5 bases and J by 0 bases, leaving 11 bases between them. The CDR3 has 15 amino acids. The germline gives CDR1 MDHEN, CDR2 SYDVKM.

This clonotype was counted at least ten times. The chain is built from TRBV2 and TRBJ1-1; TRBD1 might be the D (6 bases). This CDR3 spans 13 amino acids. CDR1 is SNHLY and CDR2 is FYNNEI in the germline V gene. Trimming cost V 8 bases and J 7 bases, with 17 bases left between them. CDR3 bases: TGTGCCAGCTATGGCAGGGGATTTGGTGAAGCTTTCTTT. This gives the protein CASYGRGFGEAFF.

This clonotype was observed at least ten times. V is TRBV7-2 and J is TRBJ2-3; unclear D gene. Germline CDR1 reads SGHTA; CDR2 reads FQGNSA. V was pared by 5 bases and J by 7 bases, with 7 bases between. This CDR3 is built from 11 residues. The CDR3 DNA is TGTGCCAGCAGCCTACCGAATACGCAGTATTTT. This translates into CASSLPNTQYF.